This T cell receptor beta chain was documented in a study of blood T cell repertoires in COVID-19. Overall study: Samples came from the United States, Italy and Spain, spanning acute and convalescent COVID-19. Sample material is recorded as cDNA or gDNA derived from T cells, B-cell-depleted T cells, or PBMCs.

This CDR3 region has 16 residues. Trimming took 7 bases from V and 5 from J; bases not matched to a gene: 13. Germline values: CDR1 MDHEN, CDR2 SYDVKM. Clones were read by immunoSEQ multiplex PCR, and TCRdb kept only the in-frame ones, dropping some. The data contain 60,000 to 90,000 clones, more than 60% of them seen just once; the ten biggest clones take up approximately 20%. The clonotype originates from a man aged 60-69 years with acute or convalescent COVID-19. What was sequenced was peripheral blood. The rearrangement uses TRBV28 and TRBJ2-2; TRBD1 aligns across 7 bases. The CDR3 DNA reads TGTGCCAGCACCCTCCCCGACAGGGAAGGGACCGGGGAGCTGTTTTTT. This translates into CASTLPDREGTGELFF.